Listed below are T cell receptor beta chains from one sample, sequenced in a study of glioma-infiltrating T cells. TCRdb reprocessed the multiplex PCR reads via MiXCR and lists one record per CDR3 protein. This sample carries 95,000 to 150,000 distinct CDR3 sequences, around 23% of them seen once, and the ten largest clones take 12% to 15%. The sequenced sample consisted of glioma tissue, nonneoplastic brain tissue, or PBMCs (not recorded which). Source of these receptors: a human donor with low-grade glioma or glioblastoma, undergoing nonglioma brain surgery, or in good health (not recorded which). Both conserved end residues are part of each CDR3. D genes are given only for firm matches. Part of the rows lack a size; the others show once, few, many or a class for expanded clones.

size: NA
D: NA
J: TRBJ2-7
V: TRBV19
DNA: TGTGCCAGTAGTAAAGGTTTCGAGTTCTACGAGCAGTACTTC
CDR3: CASSKGFEFYEQYF

size: few
D: NA
J: TRBJ2-2
V: TRBV4-1
DNA: TGCGCCAGCAGCCAGTCATCCACCGGGGAGCTGTTTTTT
CDR3: CASSQSSTGELFF

size: few
D: NA
J: TRBJ1-1
V: TRBV12-3/TRBV12-4
DNA: TGTGCCAGCAGTTTTTTCGTCAGGCCGAACACTGAAGCTTTCTTT
CDR3: CASSFFVRPNTEAFF

size: few
D: TRBD1
J: TRBJ1-6
V: TRBV7-8
DNA: TGTGCCAGCAGCGGACGAACAGGGGAAAAGGGGAGGTATAATAATTCACCCCTCCACTTT
CDR3: CASSGRTGEKGRYNNSPLHF

size: many
D: NA
J: TRBJ2-1
V: TRBV29-1
DNA: TGCAGCGTTGGACAGGGCCGGGGACTAGGAAGTGAGCAGTTCTTC
CDR3: CSVGQGRGLGSEQFF

size: many
D: NA
J: TRBJ1-2
V: TRBV7-9
DNA: TGTGCCAGCAGCTTCCCCGCAGTTAACTATGGCTACACCTTC
CDR3: CASSFPAVNYGYTF

size: many
D: NA
J: TRBJ2-1
V: TRBV24-1
DNA: TGTGCCACCAGTGACTCCAGCACTAGTTTTGGAGCTCGGTTCCGCCTGTTCTTC
CDR3: CATSDSSTSFGARFRLFF

size: many
D: TRBD2
J: TRBJ2-7
V: TRBV12-5
DNA: TGTGCTAGTGGACGGGGGGGCTCCCTCTACGAGCAGTACTTC
CDR3: CASGRGGSLYEQYF

size: many
D: TRBD1
J: TRBJ2-4
V: TRBV27
DNA: TGTGCCAGCAGTTCCGGGACAGGGCTTCCTCCCAAAAACATTCAGTACTTC
CDR3: CASSSGTGLPPKNIQYF

size: few
D: TRBD1
J: TRBJ2-5
V: TRBV29-1
DNA: TGCAGCGTTGAACGGACAGGTGTAGAGACCCAGTACTTC
CDR3: CSVERTGVETQYF

size: many
D: NA
J: TRBJ1-2
V: TRBV28
DNA: TGTGCCAGCACCGGACAGTACAACTATGGCTACACCTTC
CDR3: CASTGQYNYGYTF

size: many
D: TRBD1
J: TRBJ2-7
V: TRBV7-8
DNA: TGTGCCAGCACCCCACCGGACAGGGAACCCTACGAGCAGTACTTC
CDR3: CASTPPDREPYEQYF

size: many
D: NA
J: TRBJ2-7
V: TRBV4-1
DNA: TGCGCCAGCAGCCATTACTTTGCGGGAGAGCAGTACTTC
CDR3: CASSHYFAGEQYF

size: many
D: NA
J: TRBJ2-3
V: TRBV7-2
DNA: TGTGCCAGTTCCCTCCGGGATACGCAGTATTTT
CDR3: CASSLRDTQYF

size: many
D: NA
J: TRBJ1-2
V: TRBV2
DNA: TGTGCCAGCAGGGACAGTACTAACTATGGCTACACCTTC
CDR3: CASRDSTNYGYTF

size: few
D: NA
J: TRBJ2-2
V: TRBV29-1
DNA: TGCAGCGTTTATCGACAGCGGGAGCTGTTTTTT
CDR3: CSVYRQRELFF

size: many
D: NA
J: TRBJ1-1
V: TRBV2
DNA: TGTGCCAGCAGGTTTATGAACACTGAAGCTTTCTTT
CDR3: CASRFMNTEAFF